A selection of T cell receptor beta chains follows, all from one sample in a study of blood T cells in healthy people across ages. MiXCR, run by TCRdb on the 5' RACE reads, gives a single entry per CDR3 protein. Of around 800,000 distinct CDR3 sequences in the sample, around two thirds were seen once. The sequenced sample was blood. The origin of the receptors is a man aged 30 to 45 in good health. Each CDR3 is given with its conserved first and last residue. The D gene is left open where the match is weak. The size entry is marked missing in some rows and otherwise reads once, few, many or a size class.

J gene: TRBJ2-7
V gene: TRBV21-1
D gene: NA
clone size: NA
CDR3 protein: CASSKAPREPFYEQYF
CDR3 DNA: TGTGCCAGCAGCAAAGCCCCTCGGGAGCCTTTCTACGAGCAGTACTTC

J gene: TRBJ2-1
V gene: TRBV15
D gene: NA
clone size: many
CDR3 protein: CATSRVSRNEQFF
CDR3 DNA: TGTGCCACCAGCAGAGTCTCCCGAAATGAGCAGTTCTTC

J gene: TRBJ2-1
V gene: TRBV9
D gene: TRBD2
clone size: NA
CDR3 protein: CASSVYGTKTNNEQFF
CDR3 DNA: TGTGCCAGCAGCGTATACGGGACTAAGACAAACAATGAGCAGTTCTTC

J gene: TRBJ2-2
V gene: TRBV7-9
D gene: NA
clone size: NA
CDR3 protein: CASSYNHYGGTGELFF
CDR3 DNA: TGTGCCAGCAGTTACAACCATTACGGGGGCACCGGGGAGCTGTTTTTT

J gene: TRBJ2-1
V gene: TRBV5-1
D gene: TRBD2
clone size: NA
CDR3 protein: CASRTRGGPDEQFF
CDR3 DNA: TGCGCCAGCAGGACACGGGGGGGCCCAGATGAGCAGTTCTTC

J gene: TRBJ2-7
V gene: TRBV5-1
D gene: TRBD1
clone size: NA
CDR3 protein: CASSLAADRAFDEQYF
CDR3 DNA: TGCGCCAGCAGCTTGGCCGCCGACAGGGCTTTCGACGAGCAGTACTTC

J gene: TRBJ2-3
V gene: TRBV5-1
D gene: NA
clone size: NA
CDR3 protein: CASSFLGAVTDTQYF
CDR3 DNA: TGCGCCAGCAGCTTTTTGGGGGCTGTAACAGATACGCAGTATTTT

J gene: TRBJ2-3
V gene: TRBV2
D gene: NA
clone size: NA
CDR3 protein: CASRLHLGTDTQYF
CDR3 DNA: TGTGCCAGCAGATTACATTTAGGAACAGATACGCAGTATTTT

J gene: TRBJ2-7
V gene: TRBV6-9
D gene: NA
clone size: NA
CDR3 protein: CASSSPGQHTSPYEQYF
CDR3 DNA: TGTGCCAGCAGTTCACCGGGACAACATACGAGCCCCTACGAGCAGTACTTC

J gene: TRBJ1-5
V gene: TRBV18
D gene: NA
clone size: NA
CDR3 protein: CASSLGLKDQLQHF
CDR3 DNA: TGTGCCAGCTCACTAGGGCTTAAGGATCAGCTCCAGCATTTT

J gene: TRBJ2-5
V gene: TRBV28
D gene: TRBD2
clone size: once
CDR3 protein: CASSLSAGGHPVTQYF
CDR3 DNA: TGTGCCAGCAGTTTATCCGCGGGGGGCCATCCTGTGACCCAGTACTTC

J gene: TRBJ2-4
V gene: TRBV3-1
D gene: TRBD1
clone size: NA
CDR3 protein: CASSHRDRGSENIQYF
CDR3 DNA: TGTGCCAGCAGCCACCGGGACAGGGGGAGTGAAAACATTCAGTACTTC

J gene: TRBJ2-7
V gene: TRBV6-5
D gene: NA
clone size: NA
CDR3 protein: CATAADSYNEQYF
CDR3 DNA: TGTGCCACCGCGGCAGACTCCTACAATGAGCAGTACTTC

J gene: TRBJ1-6
V gene: TRBV6-2/TRBV6-3
D gene: NA
clone size: NA
CDR3 protein: CASSYSKGTASSYSSPLHF
CDR3 DNA: TGTGCCAGCAGTTACTCCAAGGGTACGGCGAGCTCCTATAGTTCACCCCTCCACTTT

J gene: TRBJ2-5
V gene: TRBV29-1
D gene: NA
clone size: many
CDR3 protein: CSAGGYTGQETQYF
CDR3 DNA: TGCAGCGCCGGGGGCTATACGGGCCAAGAGACCCAGTACTTC

J gene: TRBJ2-3
V gene: TRBV15
D gene: NA
clone size: NA
CDR3 protein: CATSRNLQADTQYF
CDR3 DNA: TGTGCCACCAGCAGAAACCTTCAAGCAGATACGCAGTATTTT

J gene: TRBJ2-5
V gene: TRBV7-3
D gene: NA
clone size: NA
CDR3 protein: CASSLRAGPETQYF
CDR3 DNA: TGCGCCAGCAGCCTAAGGGCGGGACCGGAGACCCAGTACTTC

J gene: TRBJ1-6
V gene: TRBV2
D gene: TRBD1
clone size: NA
CDR3 protein: CASSRDRGLNSPLHF
CDR3 DNA: TGTGCCAGCAGTCGGGACAGGGGGCTAAATTCACCCCTCCACTTT

J gene: TRBJ2-3
V gene: TRBV11-2
D gene: TRBD1
clone size: NA
CDR3 protein: CASSLTRDRARTQYF
CDR3 DNA: TGTGCCAGCAGCCTAACCCGGGACAGGGCTCGGACGCAGTATTTT

J gene: TRBJ2-3
V gene: TRBV2
D gene: NA
clone size: NA
CDR3 protein: CASSERDGPRDTQYF
CDR3 DNA: TGTGCCAGCAGTGAAAGGGACGGCCCACGAGATACGCAGTATTTT

J gene: TRBJ2-3
V gene: TRBV9
D gene: NA
clone size: NA
CDR3 protein: CASGVGGSTDTQYF
CDR3 DNA: TGTGCCAGCGGAGTAGGGGGTAGCACAGATACGCAGTATTTT

J gene: TRBJ2-1
V gene: TRBV6-6
D gene: TRBD1
clone size: NA
CDR3 protein: CASSPSTGTGGNEQFF
CDR3 DNA: TGTGCCAGCAGTCCTTCGACGGGGACAGGGGGCAATGAGCAGTTCTTC

J gene: TRBJ2-5
V gene: TRBV24-1
D gene: NA
clone size: NA
CDR3 protein: CAIRRALGESETQYF
CDR3 DNA: TGTGCCATCAGAAGGGCTCTGGGAGAGAGTGAGACCCAGTACTTC

J gene: TRBJ2-1
V gene: TRBV27
D gene: TRBD2
clone size: NA
CDR3 protein: CASTRRDGRTNEQFF
CDR3 DNA: TGTGCCAGCACCCGAAGGGACGGGAGGACCAATGAGCAGTTCTTC

J gene: TRBJ2-1
V gene: TRBV9
D gene: TRBD1
clone size: NA
CDR3 protein: CASSVERGQGVFGEQFF
CDR3 DNA: TGTGCCAGCAGCGTAGAGAGGGGACAGGGAGTTTTTGGGGAGCAGTTCTTC

J gene: TRBJ2-5
V gene: TRBV24-1
D gene: TRBD1
clone size: NA
CDR3 protein: CATSDFRTGGGTYNEQYF
CDR3 DNA: TGTGCCACCAGTGATTTCAGGACAGGGGGTGGAACCTACAATGAGCAGTACTTC

J gene: TRBJ1-2
V gene: TRBV6-2/TRBV6-3
D gene: NA
clone size: NA
CDR3 protein: CASSYTANYGYTF
CDR3 DNA: TGTGCCAGCAGTTACACTGCTAACTATGGCTACACCTTC